The 24 T cell receptor beta chains given below trace back to one sample, sequenced in a study of shared T cell receptors in the human thymus. The data were produced by immunoSEQ multiplex PCR, yet TCRdb's version contains in-frame clones alone and is incomplete. There are 600,000 or so clones in the sample; 70% to 90% occur only once, and about 0.0094% lies in the top ten. These data were also filed under a second study, of human thymus T cells.

Material for sequencing was thymocytes. Source of these receptors: a boy in the first two years of life with a congenital heart defect.

In its sample, this clone was seen once. The CDR3 spells CAAGLGWFYGYTF. The DNA for the CDR3 is TGTGCCGCGGGGTTGGGGTGGTTCTATGGCTACACCTTC. The rearrangement links TRBV30 to TRBJ1-2; no clear D. With 8 bases removed from V and 4 bases from J, the gap between germline ends came to 17 bases. Germline CDR1 is GTSNPN and CDR2 is SVGIG (reference sequence). CDR3 size: 13 residues. Filled out from reference TRBV30 and TRBJ1-2, the complete variable domain reads SQTIHQWPATLVQPVGSPLSLECTVEGTSNPNLYWYRQAAGRGLQLLFYSVGIGQISSEVPQNLSASRPQDRQFILSSKKLLLSDSGFYLCAAGLGWFYGYTFGSGTRLTVV.

The DNA of the CDR3 is TGTGCCAGCAGTCCACAAACGGACAGCTTATACGAGCAGTACTTC. Its protein is CASSPQTDSLYEQYF. The V call is TRBV27, the J call TRBJ2-7, with D possibly being TRBD1 (6 bases). This CDR3 region has 15 residues. Germline V gene lookup returns CDR1 MNHEY and CDR2 SMNVEV (reference sequence). The V gene lost 5 bases and the J gene lost 4 bases, with 18 bases spanning the gap.

The chain links TRBV4-3 to TRBJ1-1; 7 bases agree with TRBD1. The germline gives CDR1 LGHNA, CDR2 YSLEER. The CDR3 is made up of 16 amino acids. V dropped 3 bases and J dropped 1; count of bases not matched to a gene: 8. In nucleotides, the CDR3 is TGCGCCAGCAGCCACGAAAACCGGGACAGGAACACTGAAGCTTTCTTT. Encoded protein: CASSHENRDRNTEAFF.

The chain recombines TRBV27 with TRBJ2-7; 8 nucleotides line up with TRBD2. This CDR3 region has 14 residues. In germline, CDR1 is MNHEY, CDR2 SMNVEV (reference sequence). V lost 2 bases, J lost 4 bases, and 4 bases stayed unmatched. CDR3 residues: CASSLDGGGYEQYF. Here the CDR3 DNA reads TGTGCCAGCAGTTTAGACGGGGGGGGGTACGAGCAGTACTTC.

The chain combines TRBV18 with TRBJ1-5; maybe TRBD1 (6 bases). V lost 6 bases to trimming and J lost 0 bases, with 12 bases between them. Germline CDR1 and CDR2: KGHSH and LQKENI. CDR3 length: 15 amino acids. The CDR3 bases are TGTGCCAGCTCGCCCACAGGGCATAGCAATCAGCCCCAGCATTTT. Its protein product is CASSPTGHSNQPQHF. Full variable domain (outside the CDR3, taken from reference TRBV18 and TRBJ1-5): NAGVMQNPRHLVRRRGQEARLRCSPMKGHSHVYWYRQLPEEGLKFMVYLQKENIIDESGMPKERFSAEFPKEGPSILRIQQVVRGDSAAYFCASSPTGHSNQPQHFGDGTRLSIL.

This clone was observed once. The gene calls are TRBV7-6 and TRBJ2-1, with 10 positions matching TRBD2. Trimming removed 7 bases from V and 6 bases from J; junction bases left unmatched: 9. The germline gives CDR1 SGHVS, CDR2 FNYEAQ. The CDR3 runs to 15 residues. DNA for the CDR3: TGTGCCAGCACCCCCTTAGCGGGGGGATCCAATGAGCAGTTCTTC. It encodes CASTPLAGGSNEQFF.

The chain has TRBV27 and TRBJ2-1; D is perhaps TRBD1 (6 bases). The CDR3 has 14 residues. Trimming pared 2 bases from V and 5 bases from J, leaving 10 bases between. Per the germline V gene, CDR1 is MNHEY and CDR2 is SMNVEV (reference sequence). The CDR3 DNA follows: TGTGCCAGCAGTTTAGTCAGGGGTGACAATGAGCAGTTCTTC. Protein: CASSLVRGDNEQFF.

The chain has TRBV28 and TRBJ2-3; TRBD1 matches 11 bases. Per germline, CDR1 MDHEN and CDR2 SYDVKM. The CDR3 contains 15 residues. The V segment lost 2 bases and the J segment 5 bases; nucleotides outside the gene matches: 3. As DNA, the CDR3 is TGTGCCAGCAGTTTAGGGGACAGGGGGAAAGATACGCAGTATTTT. It specifies CASSLGDRGKDTQYF.

The chain joins TRBV6-1 to TRBJ2-3; TRBD1 is a possible D gene (5 bases). CDR3 length: 15 amino acids. Germline CDR1 MNHNS, CDR2 SASEGT. Trimming removed 2 bases from V and 2 bases from J, with 11 bases in between. Here the CDR3 reads CASSEKGRDTDTQYF. The CDR3 coding sequence is TGTGCCAGCAGTGAAAAGGGCAGGGACACAGATACGCAGTATTTT.

J is TRBJ2-3 and V is TRBV5-5, with 11 bases fitting TRBD1. Germline CDR1 reads SGHKS; CDR2 reads YYEKEE (reference sequence). The length of the CDR3 is 15 residues. Trimming took 2 bases from V and 5 from J; bases not matched to a gene: 4. In DNA, the CDR3 is TGTGCCAGCAGCTTCCGGACAGGGGGCAAAGATACGCAGTATTTT. The encoded protein is CASSFRTGGKDTQYF.

A remark on this clone: This specimen includes other DNA sequences encoding the same CDR3. The rearrangement links TRBV19 to TRBJ1-5, with D possibly TRBD1 on 6 matching bases. Between the trimmed V and J ends, which lost 9 bases and 4 bases, there was a span of 13 bases. There are 13 residues in the CDR3. The V gene's germline CDR1 is LNHDA and CDR2 SQIVND (reference sequence). CDR3 region: CASTGQSNQPQHF. Here the CDR3 DNA reads TGTGCCAGCACTGGACAGTCAAATCAGCCCCAGCATTTT.

This chain links TRBV4-3 with TRBJ2-6; TRBD1 is a possible D gene (5 bases). There are 16 residues in the CDR3. V gave up 0 bases and J gave up 4 bases, with 10 bases separating them. Germline V gene sequence: CDR1 LGHNA, CDR2 YSLEER. The chain's CDR3 is CASSQEERGGANVLTF. The CDR3 coding sequence is TGCGCCAGCAGCCAAGAAGAAAGGGGAGGGGCCAACGTCCTGACTTTC.

This clone was detected once. V and J are TRBV19 and TRBJ2-7; 13 bases match TRBD2. Germline values: CDR1 LNHDA, CDR2 SQIVND (reference sequence). The CDR3 runs to 15 residues. Trimming at V came to 7 bases and at J to 4 bases, leaving 7 bases not matched to a gene. The CDR3 bases are TGTGCCAGTACCGCTGGACTAGCGGGAGATTACGAGCAGTACTTC. The encoded protein is CASTAGLAGDYEQYF.

This chain joins TRBV19 and TRBJ1-3; TRBD1 agrees at 9 bases. CDR1 LNHDA and CDR2 SQIVND come from the germline V gene (reference sequence). V dropped 3 bases and J dropped 2; count of bases not matched to a gene: 2. The CDR3 covers 15 residues. The CDR3 protein is CASSIRDRAGNTIYF. The CDR3 DNA reads TGTGCCAGTAGTATCCGGGACAGGGCTGGAAACACCATATATTTT.

The chain recombines TRBV29-1 with TRBJ2-1; D uncertain. Trimming pared 4 bases from V and 8 bases from J, leaving 9 bases between. Germline CDR1 SQVTM, CDR2 ANQGSEA. The CDR3 has 11 residues. The CDR3 DNA follows: TGCAGCGTTGTGTCTAGAGATGAGCAGTTCTTC. It specifies CSVVSRDEQFF.

This sequence joins TRBV29-1 and TRBJ1-2; 10 bases are shared with TRBD1. With 5 bases clipped from V and 7 bases from J, the junction kept 4 bases outside the gene matches. The CDR3 sequence is 12 residues long. The germline V gene has CDR1 SQVTM and CDR2 ANQGSEA. Written as DNA, the CDR3 is TGCAGCGTTAGGACAGGGGGGGCTGGCTACACCTTC. It yields the protein CSVRTGGAGYTF.

The chain uses TRBV29-1 and TRBJ2-7; 9 bases are a match to TRBD1. With 6 bases clipped from V and 6 bases from J, the junction kept 6 bases outside the gene matches. The CDR3 covers 12 residues. Germline CDR1 and CDR2: SQVTM and ANQGSEA. In DNA form, the CDR3 reads TGCAGCGTGGGACAGGGCAGGAGCGAGCAGTACTTC. This translates into CSVGQGRSEQYF.

The chain links TRBV21-1 to TRBJ1-5; TRBD1, the table's D call, lacks a check against the DNA. TRBV21-1 is shown as a pseudogene. This CDR3 is 15 amino acids long. CDR3 loop: CASSKTAHSNQPQHF. CDR3 coding DNA: TGTGCCAGCAGCAAGACAGCTCATAGCAATCAGCCCCAGCATTTT.

The chain links TRBV2 to TRBJ2-7, with D possibly matching TRBD1 (6 bases). The V end was cut by 0 bases, the J end by 0 bases, with 9 bases between. The CDR3 covers 15 residues. In germline, CDR1 is SNHLY, CDR2 FYNNEI. The CDR3 here is CASSEARDTSYEQYF. The CDR3 DNA reads as TGTGCCAGCAGTGAAGCTCGGGACACCTCCTACGAGCAGTACTTC.

For the CDR3, the DNA is TGTGCCAGCAGCCCCCGATTTCGGGGGTACAATGAGCAGTTCTTC. It is translated as CASSPRFRGYNEQFF. The chain carries TRBV7-2 and TRBJ2-1; D possibly corresponds to TRBD2 (6 bases). This CDR3 is built from 15 residues. Deletions cut 5 bases from V and 4 bases from J, with 15 bases between. Germline CDR1 SGHTA, CDR2 FQGNSA.

This clone was observed once. V is TRBV4-3 and J is TRBJ1-2; D is possibly TRBD1 (5 bases). Germline V gives CDR1 LGHNA, CDR2 YSLEER. Trimming removed 1 base at V and 4 bases at J, with 13 bases between. This CDR3 comprises 15 residues. The CDR3 is CASSQASGPGYGYTF. Here the CDR3 DNA reads TGCGCCAGCAGCCAAGCGTCAGGGCCTGGCTATGGCTACACCTTC.

V gene TRBV2 combines with J gene TRBJ1-2; 8 nucleotides line up with TRBD1. After removal of 3 bases from V and 3 bases from J, the junction contained 3 bases not matched to a gene. The CDR3 loop spans 14 amino acids. Germline loops: CDR1 SNHLY, CDR2 FYNNEI. CDR3 DNA: TGTGCCAGCAGTGACGCAGGGGGCGACTATGGCTACACCTTC. Translated, it gives CASSDAGGDYGYTF.

This clone was observed once. The chain is built from TRBV28 and TRBJ2-2; D is perhaps TRBD1 (5 bases). CDR1 is MDHEN, CDR2 SYDVKM, per germline. CDR3 length: 16 amino acids. V was shortened by 1 base and J by 1 base, with 10 bases between the two germline ends. CDR3 loop: CASSLYGRVNTGELFF. Written as DNA, the CDR3 is TGTGCCAGCAGTTTATATGGCAGGGTGAACACCGGGGAGCTGTTTTTT.

CDR3 sequence: CASSFAGLENFHGYTF. The CDR3 nucleotides read TGTGCCAGCAGTTTCGCGGGGCTAGAAAATTTCCATGGCTACACCTTC. V and J are TRBV27 and TRBJ1-2; D perhaps matches TRBD1 (5 bases). This CDR3 contains 16 residues. CDR1 is MNHEY and CDR2 is SMNVEV in the germline V gene (reference sequence). V lost 3 bases and J 6 bases, leaving 20 bases between the germline ends.